This T cell receptor beta chain was sequenced for a study of blood T cell repertoires in COVID-19. Study context: Material from acute and convalescent COVID-19 was sourced from the United States, Italy and Spain. Nucleic acid was either cDNA or gDNA, and it came from T cells, B-cell-depleted T cells, or PBMCs.

Methods used by the authors: Cell counts per sample came from amplifying reference gene primers. TCRdb's copy holds only in-frame clones and misses some; the assay was immunoSEQ multiplex PCR. V, J and clone size are those of that table, while D and trimming were read from the DNA. The sample shows approximately 50,000 clones, around 90% of them seen only once. The CDR3 runs 19 residues. The trim removed 6 bases at V and 8 bases at J, leaving 25 bases unmatched. Per the germline V gene, CDR1 is KGHSH and CDR2 is LQKENI. The sequencing sample was made of peripheral blood. This sequence originates from a man aged 45-65 years with active COVID-19. The chain couples TRBV18 to TRBJ2-1; 7 bases map to TRBD2. CDR3 sequence: CASSQTSGIGFRYGDEQFF. The CDR3 nucleotides read TGTGCCAGCTCTCAAACGAGCGGGATAGGATTTCGTTACGGCGATGAGCAGTTCTTC.